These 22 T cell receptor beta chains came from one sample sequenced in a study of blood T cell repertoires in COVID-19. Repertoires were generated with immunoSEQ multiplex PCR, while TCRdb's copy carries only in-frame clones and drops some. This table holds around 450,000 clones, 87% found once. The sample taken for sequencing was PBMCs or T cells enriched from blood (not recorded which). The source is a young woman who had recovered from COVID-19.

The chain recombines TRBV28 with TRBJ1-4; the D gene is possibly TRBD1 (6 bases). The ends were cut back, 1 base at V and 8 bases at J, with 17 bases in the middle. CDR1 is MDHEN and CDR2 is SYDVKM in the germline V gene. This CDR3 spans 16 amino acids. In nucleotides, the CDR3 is TGTGCCAGCAGTTTATCGCAGGGAGCGGGGGGCGAAAAACTGTTTTTT. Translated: CASSLSQGAGGEKLFF.

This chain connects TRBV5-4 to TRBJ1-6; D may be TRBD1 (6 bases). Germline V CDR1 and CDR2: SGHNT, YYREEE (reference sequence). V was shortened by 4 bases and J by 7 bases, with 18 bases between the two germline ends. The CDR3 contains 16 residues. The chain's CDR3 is CASSPLGPGQNSPLHF. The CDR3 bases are TGTGCCAGCAGCCCCTTGGGCCCCGGACAGAATTCACCCCTCCACTTT.

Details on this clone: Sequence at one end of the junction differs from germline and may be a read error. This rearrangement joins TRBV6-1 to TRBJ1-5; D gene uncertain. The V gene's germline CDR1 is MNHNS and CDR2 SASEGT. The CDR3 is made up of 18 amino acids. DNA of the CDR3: TGTGCCAGCAGTGAAGTTCGGGTGGTGGGCGCTAGCCATCAGCCCCAGCATTTT. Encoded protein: CASSEVRVVGASHQPQHF.

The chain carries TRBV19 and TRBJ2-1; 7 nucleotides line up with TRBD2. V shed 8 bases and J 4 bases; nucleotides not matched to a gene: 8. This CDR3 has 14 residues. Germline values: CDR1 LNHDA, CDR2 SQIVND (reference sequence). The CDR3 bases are TGTGCCAGTTCTCTTGGACTAGTGTACAATGAGCAGTTCTTC. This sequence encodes CASSLGLVYNEQFF. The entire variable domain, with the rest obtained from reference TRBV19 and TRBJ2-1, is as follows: DGGITQSPKYLFRKEGQNVTLSCEQNLNHDAMYWYRQDPGQGLRLIYYSQIVNDFQKGDIAEGYSVSREKKESFPLTVTSAQKNPTAFYLCASSLGLVYNEQFFGPGTRLTVL.

The CDR3 DNA reads as TGTGCCAGTAGTTCGGGCCGGGACAGCTCCTACGAGCAGTACTTC. It translates to CASSSGRDSSYEQYF. This chain connects TRBV19 to TRBJ2-7, with TRBD1 matching 7 bases. Per germline, CDR1 LNHDA and CDR2 SQIVND (reference sequence). The CDR3 runs to 15 residues. With 5 bases clipped from V and 0 bases from J, the junction kept 7 bases outside the gene matches.

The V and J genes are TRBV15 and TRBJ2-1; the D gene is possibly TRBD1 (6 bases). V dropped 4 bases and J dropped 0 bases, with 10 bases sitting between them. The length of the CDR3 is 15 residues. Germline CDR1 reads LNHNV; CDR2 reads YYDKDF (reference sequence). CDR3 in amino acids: CATSKGVTSYNEQFF. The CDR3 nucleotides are TGTGCCACCAGCAAGGGGGTTACCTCCTACAATGAGCAGTTCTTC.

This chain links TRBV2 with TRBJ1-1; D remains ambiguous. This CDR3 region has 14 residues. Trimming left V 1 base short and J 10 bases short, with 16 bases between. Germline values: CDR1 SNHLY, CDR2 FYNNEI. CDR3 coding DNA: TGTGCCAGCAGTGAAGACGAAGGCCCAACTAGAGCTTTCTTT. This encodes CASSEDEGPTRAFF.

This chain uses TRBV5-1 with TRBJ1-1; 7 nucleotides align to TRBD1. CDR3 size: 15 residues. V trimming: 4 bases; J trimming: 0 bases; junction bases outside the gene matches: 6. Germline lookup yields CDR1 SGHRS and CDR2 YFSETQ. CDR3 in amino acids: CASSPRGTVNTEAFF. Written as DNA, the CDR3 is TGCGCCAGCAGCCCCCGCGGGACAGTGAACACTGAAGCTTTCTTT.

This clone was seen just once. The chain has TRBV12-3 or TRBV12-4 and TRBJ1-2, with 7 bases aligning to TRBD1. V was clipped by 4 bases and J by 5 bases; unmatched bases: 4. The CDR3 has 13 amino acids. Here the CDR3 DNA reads TGTGCCAGCAGTTATGGGACAGATTATGGCTACACCTTC. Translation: CASSYGTDYGYTF.

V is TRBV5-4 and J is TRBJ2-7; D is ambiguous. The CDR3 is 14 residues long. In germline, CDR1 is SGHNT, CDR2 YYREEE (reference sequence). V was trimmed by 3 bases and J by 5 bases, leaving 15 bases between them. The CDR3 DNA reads TGTGCCAGCAGCTCCGGGTCTCTAATGGACGAGCAGTACTTC. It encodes CASSSGSLMDEQYF. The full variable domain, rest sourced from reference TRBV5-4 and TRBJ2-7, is ETGVTQSPTHLIKTRGQQVTLRCSSQSGHNTVSWYQQALGQGPQFIFQYYREEENGRGNFPPRFSGLQFPNYSSELNVNALELDDSALYLCASSSGSLMDEQYFGPGTRLTVT.

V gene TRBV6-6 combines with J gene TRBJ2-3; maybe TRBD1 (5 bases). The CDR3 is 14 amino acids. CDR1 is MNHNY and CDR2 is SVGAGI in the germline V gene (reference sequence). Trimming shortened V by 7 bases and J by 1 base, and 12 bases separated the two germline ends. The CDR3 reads CASTWGRGTDTQYF. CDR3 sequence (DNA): TGTGCCAGCACTTGGGGCAGGGGCACAGATACGCAGTATTTT.

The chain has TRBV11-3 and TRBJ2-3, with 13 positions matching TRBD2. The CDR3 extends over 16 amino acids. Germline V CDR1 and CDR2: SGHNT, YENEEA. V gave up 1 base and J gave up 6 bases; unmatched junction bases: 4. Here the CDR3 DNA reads TGTGCCAGCAGCTTAGGACTAGCGGGGGGCCCCGATACGCAGTATTTT. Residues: CASSLGLAGGPDTQYF.

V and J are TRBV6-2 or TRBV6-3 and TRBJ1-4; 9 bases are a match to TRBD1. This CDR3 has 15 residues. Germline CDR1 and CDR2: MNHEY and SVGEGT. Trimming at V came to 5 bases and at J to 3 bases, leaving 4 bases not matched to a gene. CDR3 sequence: CASSRQGGANEKLFF. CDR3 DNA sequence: TGTGCCAGCAGTCGACAGGGGGGCGCTAATGAAAAACTGTTTTTT.

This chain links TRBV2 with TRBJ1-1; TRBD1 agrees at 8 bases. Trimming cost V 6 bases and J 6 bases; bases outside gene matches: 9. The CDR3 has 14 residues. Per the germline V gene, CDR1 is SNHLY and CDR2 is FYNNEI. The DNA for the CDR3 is TGTGCCAGCAGGGGGACAGGAACATTAGCTGAAGCTTTCTTT. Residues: CASRGTGTLAEAFF.

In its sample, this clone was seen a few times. The DNA for the CDR3 is TGCGCCAGCAGCTTGAATGTTCAGGGGGATAATGAAAAACTGTTTTTT. This codes for CASSLNVQGDNEKLFF. The chain combines TRBV5-1 with TRBJ1-4; TRBD1 matches at 7 bases. The CDR3 totals 16 residues. The germline CDR1 and CDR2 sequences are SGHRS and YFSETQ. V lost 1 base to trimming and J lost 4 bases; unmatched junction nucleotides: 7.

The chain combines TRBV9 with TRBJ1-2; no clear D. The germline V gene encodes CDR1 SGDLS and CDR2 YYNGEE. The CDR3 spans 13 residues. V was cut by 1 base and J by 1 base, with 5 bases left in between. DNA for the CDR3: TGTGCCAGCAGCGTATCGGGTAACTATGGCTACACCTTC. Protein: CASSVSGNYGYTF.

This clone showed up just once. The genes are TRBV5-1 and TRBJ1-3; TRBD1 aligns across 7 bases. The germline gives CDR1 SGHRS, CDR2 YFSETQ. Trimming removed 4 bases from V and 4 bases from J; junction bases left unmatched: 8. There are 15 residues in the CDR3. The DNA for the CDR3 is TGCGCCAGCAGCCCTGACAGGGCTCCCGGAAACACCATATATTTT. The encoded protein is CASSPDRAPGNTIYF.

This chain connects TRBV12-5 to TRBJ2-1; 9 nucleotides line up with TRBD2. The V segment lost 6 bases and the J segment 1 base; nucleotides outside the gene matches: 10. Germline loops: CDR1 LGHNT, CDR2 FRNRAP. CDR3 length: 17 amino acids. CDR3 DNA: TGTGCTAGTGGCAACCCCGCGACTAGCGGTTCCTACAATGAGCAGTTCTTC. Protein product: CASGNPATSGSYNEQFF.

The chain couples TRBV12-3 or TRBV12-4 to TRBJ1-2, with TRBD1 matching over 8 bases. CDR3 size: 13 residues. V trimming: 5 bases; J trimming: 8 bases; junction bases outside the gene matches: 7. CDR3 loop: CASSGQGSTGYTF. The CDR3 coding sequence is TGTGCCAGCAGTGGACAGGGTTCAACCGGCTACACCTTC.

CDR3 DNA: TGCGCCAGCAGAGAAGGGACAGCCCGCGGGGAGCTGTTTTTT. Translation: CASREGTARGELFF. This chain uses TRBV10-2 with TRBJ2-2, with TRBD1 matching 7 bases. CDR1 and CDR2 from the germline V gene are WSHSY and SAAADI. V was pared by 6 bases and J by 7 bases, with 8 bases of the junction left unmatched. This CDR3 spans 14 amino acids.

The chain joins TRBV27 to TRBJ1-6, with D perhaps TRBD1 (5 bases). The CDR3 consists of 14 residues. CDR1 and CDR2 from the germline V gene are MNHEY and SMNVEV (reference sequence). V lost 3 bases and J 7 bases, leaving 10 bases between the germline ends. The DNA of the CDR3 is TGTGCCAGCAGTTTCCGGGGGAACAATTCACCCCTCCACTTT. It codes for CASSFRGNNSPLHF.

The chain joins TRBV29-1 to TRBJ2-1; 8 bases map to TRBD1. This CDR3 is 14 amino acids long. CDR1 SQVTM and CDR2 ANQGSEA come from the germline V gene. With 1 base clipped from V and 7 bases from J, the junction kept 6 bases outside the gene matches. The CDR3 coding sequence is TGCAGCGTTGAAGGGGGGACAGGAGCAAATGAGCAGTTCTTC. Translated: CSVEGGTGANEQFF.